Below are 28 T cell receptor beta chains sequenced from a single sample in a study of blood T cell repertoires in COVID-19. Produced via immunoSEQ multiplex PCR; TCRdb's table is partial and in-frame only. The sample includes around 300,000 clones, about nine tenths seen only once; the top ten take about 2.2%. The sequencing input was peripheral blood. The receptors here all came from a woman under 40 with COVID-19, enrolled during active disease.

CDR3 amino acids: CASSQEGGQPDAQYF. CDR3 DNA sequence: TGCGCCAGCAGCCAAGAAGGGGGACAGCCCGACGCGCAGTACTTC. The chain couples TRBV4-1 to TRBJ2-7; TRBD1 agrees at 7 bases. Trimming at V came to 0 bases and at J to 9 bases, leaving 11 bases not matched to a gene. Germline loops: CDR1 MGHRA, CDR2 YSYEKL. The CDR3 runs to 15 residues.

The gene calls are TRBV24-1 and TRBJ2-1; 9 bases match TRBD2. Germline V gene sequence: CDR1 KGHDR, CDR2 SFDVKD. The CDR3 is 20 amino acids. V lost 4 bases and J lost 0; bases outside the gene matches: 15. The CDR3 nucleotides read TGTGCCACCAGTGACCACTCGGGACTAGCCACTAGAAGCTCCTACAATGAGCAGTTCTTC. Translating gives CATSDHSGLATRSSYNEQFF.

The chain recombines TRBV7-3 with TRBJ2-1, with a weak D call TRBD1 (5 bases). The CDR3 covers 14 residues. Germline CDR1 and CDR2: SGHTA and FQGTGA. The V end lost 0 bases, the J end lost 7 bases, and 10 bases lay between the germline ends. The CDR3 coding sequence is TGTGCCAGCAGCTTAACCTATCAGGGAAATGAGCAGTTCTTC. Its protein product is CASSLTYQGNEQFF.

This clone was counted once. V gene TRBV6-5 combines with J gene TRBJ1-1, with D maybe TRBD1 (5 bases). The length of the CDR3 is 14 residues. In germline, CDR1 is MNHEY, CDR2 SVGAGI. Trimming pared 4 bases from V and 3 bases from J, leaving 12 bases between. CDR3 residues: CASSSQGYDTEAFF. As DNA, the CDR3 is TGTGCCAGCAGTTCCCAGGGATACGACACTGAAGCTTTCTTT.

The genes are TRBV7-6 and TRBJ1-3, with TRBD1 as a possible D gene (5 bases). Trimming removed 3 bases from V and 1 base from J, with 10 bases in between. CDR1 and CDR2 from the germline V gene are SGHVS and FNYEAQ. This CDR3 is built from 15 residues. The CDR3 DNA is TGTGCCAGCAGCTTCGCCTCAGGGTCTGGAAACACCATATATTTT. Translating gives CASSFASGSGNTIYF.

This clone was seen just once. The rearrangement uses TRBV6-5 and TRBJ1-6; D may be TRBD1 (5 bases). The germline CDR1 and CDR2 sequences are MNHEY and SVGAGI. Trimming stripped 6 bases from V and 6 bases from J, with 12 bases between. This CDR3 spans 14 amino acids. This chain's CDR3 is CASRLGLINSPLHF. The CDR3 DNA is TGTGCCAGCAGACTGGGACTGATTAATTCACCCCTCCACTTT.

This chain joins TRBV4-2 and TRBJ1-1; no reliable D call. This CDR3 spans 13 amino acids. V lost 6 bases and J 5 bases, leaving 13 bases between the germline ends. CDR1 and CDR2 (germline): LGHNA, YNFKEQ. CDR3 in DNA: TGTGCCAGCAGGCCTACGGGAGGGACTGAAGCTTTCTTT. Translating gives CASRPTGGTEAFF.

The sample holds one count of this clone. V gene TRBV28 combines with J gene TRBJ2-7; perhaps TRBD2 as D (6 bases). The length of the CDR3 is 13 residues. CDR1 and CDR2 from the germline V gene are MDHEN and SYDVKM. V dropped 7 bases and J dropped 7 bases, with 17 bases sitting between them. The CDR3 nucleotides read TGTGCCAGCACCCCGGGGGTCCTTGGGGAGCAGTACTTC. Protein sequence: CASTPGVLGEQYF.

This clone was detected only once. CDR3: CAWIEQGGLYEQYF. Here the CDR3 DNA reads TGTGCCTGGATCGAACAGGGGGGATTGTACGAGCAGTACTTC. The chain uses TRBV30 and TRBJ2-7; 8 bases fit TRBD1. The CDR3 loop spans 14 amino acids. The germline CDR1 and CDR2 sequences are GTSNPN and SVGIG (reference sequence). Losses at the gene ends were 4 bases for V and 4 bases for J; bases not matched to a gene: 9.

CDR3 sequence: CASSGGKREAEGNAGANVLTF. Here the CDR3 DNA reads TGTGCCAGCAGTGGAGGAAAGCGAGAGGCAGAGGGTAACGCTGGGGCCAACGTCCTGACTTTC. The chain couples TRBV2 to TRBJ2-6; D may be TRBD2 (5 bases). The V end was cut by 4 bases, the J end by 2 bases, with 27 bases between. CDR1 SNHLY and CDR2 FYNNEI come from the germline V gene. The CDR3 spans 21 residues.

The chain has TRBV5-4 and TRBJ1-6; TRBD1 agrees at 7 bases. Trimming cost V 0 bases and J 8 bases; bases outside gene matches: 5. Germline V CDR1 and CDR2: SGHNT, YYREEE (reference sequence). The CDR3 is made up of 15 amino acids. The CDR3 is CASSLDRGEYSPLHF. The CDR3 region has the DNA TGTGCCAGCAGCTTGGACAGGGGAGAGTATTCACCCCTCCACTTT.

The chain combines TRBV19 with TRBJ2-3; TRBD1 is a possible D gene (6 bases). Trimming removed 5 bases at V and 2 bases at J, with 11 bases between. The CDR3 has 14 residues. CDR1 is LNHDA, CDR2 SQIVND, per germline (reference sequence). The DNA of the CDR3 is TGTGCCAGTAGTTCTCCAGGGGCCACAGATACGCAGTATTTT. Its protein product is CASSSPGATDTQYF.

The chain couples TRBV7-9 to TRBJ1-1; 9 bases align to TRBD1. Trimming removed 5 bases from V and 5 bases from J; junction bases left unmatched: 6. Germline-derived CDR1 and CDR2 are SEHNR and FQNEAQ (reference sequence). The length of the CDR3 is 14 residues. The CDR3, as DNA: TGTGCCAGCAGCATAACAGGGGGCATGACTGAAGCTTTCTTT. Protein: CASSITGGMTEAFF. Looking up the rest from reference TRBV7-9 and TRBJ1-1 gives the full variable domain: DTGVSQNPRHKITKRGQNVTFRCDPISEHNRLYWYRQTLGQGPEFLTYFQNEAQLEKSRLLSDRFSAERPKGSFSTLEIQRTEQGDSAMYLCASSITGGMTEAFFGQGTRLTVV.

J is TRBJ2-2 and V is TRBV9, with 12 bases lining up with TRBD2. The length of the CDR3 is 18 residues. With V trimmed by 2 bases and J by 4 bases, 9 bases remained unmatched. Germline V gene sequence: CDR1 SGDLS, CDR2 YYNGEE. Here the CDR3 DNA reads TGTGCCAGCAGCGTTAGAGAACTAGCGGGAGGTCCCACCGGGGAGCTGTTTTTT. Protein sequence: CASSVRELAGGPTGELFF.

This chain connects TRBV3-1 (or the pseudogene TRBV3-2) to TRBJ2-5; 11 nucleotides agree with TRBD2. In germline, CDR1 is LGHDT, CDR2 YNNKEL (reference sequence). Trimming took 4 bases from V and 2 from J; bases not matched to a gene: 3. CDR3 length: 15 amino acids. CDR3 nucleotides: TGTGCCAGCAGCCCATTAGCGGGAGGGCAAGAGACCCAGTACTTC. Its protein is CASSPLAGGQETQYF.

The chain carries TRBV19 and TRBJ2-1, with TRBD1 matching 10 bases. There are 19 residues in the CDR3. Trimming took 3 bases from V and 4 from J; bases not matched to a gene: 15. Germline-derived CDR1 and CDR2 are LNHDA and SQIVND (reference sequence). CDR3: CASSISGTGVSPLYNEQFF. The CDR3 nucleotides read TGTGCCAGTAGTATCTCCGGGACAGGGGTATCACCCTTATACAATGAGCAGTTCTTC.

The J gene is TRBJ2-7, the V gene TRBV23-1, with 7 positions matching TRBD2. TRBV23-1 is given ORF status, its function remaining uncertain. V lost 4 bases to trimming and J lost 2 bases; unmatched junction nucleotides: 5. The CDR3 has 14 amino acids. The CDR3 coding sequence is TGCGCCAGCAGTCCACGAGCGGGGACCTACGAGCAGTACTTC. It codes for CASSPRAGTYEQYF.

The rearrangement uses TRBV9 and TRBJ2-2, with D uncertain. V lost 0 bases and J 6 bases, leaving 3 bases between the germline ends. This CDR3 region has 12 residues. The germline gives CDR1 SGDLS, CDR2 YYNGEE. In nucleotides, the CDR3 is TGTGCCAGCAGCGTAGCTCCCGGGGAGCTGTTTTTT. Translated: CASSVAPGELFF.

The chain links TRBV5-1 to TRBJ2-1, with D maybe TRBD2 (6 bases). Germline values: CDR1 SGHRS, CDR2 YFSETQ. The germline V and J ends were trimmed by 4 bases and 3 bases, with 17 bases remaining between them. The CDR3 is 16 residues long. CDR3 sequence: CASSLEPGLIYNEQFF. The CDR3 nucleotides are TGCGCCAGCAGCCTAGAGCCGGGACTGATCTACAATGAGCAGTTCTTC.

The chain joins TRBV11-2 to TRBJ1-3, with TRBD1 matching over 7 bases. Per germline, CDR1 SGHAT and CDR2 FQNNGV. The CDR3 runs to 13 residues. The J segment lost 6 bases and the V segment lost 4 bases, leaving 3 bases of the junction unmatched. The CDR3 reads CASSWTGVNTIYF. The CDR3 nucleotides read TGTGCCAGCAGCTGGACAGGAGTAAACACCATATATTTT.

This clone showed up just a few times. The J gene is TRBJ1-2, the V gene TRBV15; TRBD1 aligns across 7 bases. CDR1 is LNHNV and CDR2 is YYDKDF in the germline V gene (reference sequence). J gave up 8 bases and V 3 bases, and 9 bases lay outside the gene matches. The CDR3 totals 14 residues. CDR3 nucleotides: TGTGCCACCAGCAGGGAAGACAGGGCGGGCGGCTACACCTTC. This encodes CATSREDRAGGYTF.

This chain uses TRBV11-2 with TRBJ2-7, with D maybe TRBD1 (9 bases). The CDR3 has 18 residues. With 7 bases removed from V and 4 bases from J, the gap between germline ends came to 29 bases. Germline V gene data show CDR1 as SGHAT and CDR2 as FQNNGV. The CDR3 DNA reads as TGTGCCAGCACCGTTACAGGGGGCCCAGCGGGAGAGATGTACGAGCAGTACTTC. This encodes CASTVTGGPAGEMYEQYF.

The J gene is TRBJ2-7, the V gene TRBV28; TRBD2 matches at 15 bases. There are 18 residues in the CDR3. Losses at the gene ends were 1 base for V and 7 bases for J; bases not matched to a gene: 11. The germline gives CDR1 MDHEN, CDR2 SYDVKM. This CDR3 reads CASSLSGRGLAGGGEQYF. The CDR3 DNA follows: TGTGCCAGCAGTTTATCGGGAAGGGGACTAGCGGGAGGAGGAGAGCAGTACTTC.

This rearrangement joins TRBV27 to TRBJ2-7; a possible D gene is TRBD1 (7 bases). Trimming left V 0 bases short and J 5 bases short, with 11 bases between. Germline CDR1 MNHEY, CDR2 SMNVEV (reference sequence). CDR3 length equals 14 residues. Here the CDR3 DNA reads TGTGCCAGCAGTTTATCTCAGGGGGGTAACGAGCAGTACTTC. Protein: CASSLSQGGNEQYF.

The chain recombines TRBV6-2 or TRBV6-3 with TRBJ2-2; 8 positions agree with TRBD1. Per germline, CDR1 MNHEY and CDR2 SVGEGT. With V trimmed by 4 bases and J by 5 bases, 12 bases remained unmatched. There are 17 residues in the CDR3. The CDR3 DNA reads TGTGCCAGCAGTTTGTCAGGGGGCGGCTATTTTACCGGGGAGCTGTTTTTT. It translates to CASSLSGGGYFTGELFF.

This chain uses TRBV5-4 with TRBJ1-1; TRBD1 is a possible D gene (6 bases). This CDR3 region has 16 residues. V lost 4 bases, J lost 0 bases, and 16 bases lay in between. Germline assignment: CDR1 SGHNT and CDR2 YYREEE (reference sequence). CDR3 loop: CASSPKGEGMNTEAFF. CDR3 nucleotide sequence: TGTGCCAGCAGCCCCAAGGGGGAGGGGATGAACACTGAAGCTTTCTTT.

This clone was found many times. The CDR3 is CASSPVGGAAINYGYTF. CDR3 DNA: TGTGCCAGCAGCCCTGTTGGAGGGGCAGCTATTAACTATGGCTACACCTTC. This chain uses TRBV14 with TRBJ1-2, with TRBD1 as a possible D gene (5 bases). Germline assignment: CDR1 SGHDN and CDR2 FVKESK. The CDR3 extends over 17 amino acids. V was trimmed by 4 bases and J by 1 base, leaving 19 bases between them.

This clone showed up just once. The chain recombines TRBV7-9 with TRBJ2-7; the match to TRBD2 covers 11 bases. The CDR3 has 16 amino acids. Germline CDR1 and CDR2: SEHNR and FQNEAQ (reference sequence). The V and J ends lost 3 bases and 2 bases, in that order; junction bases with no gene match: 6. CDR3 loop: CASSFPTSGTTYEQYF. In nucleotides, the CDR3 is TGTGCCAGCAGCTTCCCGACTAGCGGGACCACCTACGAGCAGTACTTC.